Here is one TCR beta chain with its context. Profiled with immunoSEQ multiplex PCR; TCRdb holds only in-frame clones, not every one. The sample carries over 150,000 clones, around 87% recorded once. The sample comes from a study of blood T cell repertoires in COVID-19. Overall study: In each case, the material was cDNA or gDNA derived from T cells, B-cell-depleted T cells, or PBMCs.

The CDR3 has 13 residues. Trimming took off 6 bases at V and 1 base at J, with 7 bases between the two ends. CDR1 is LNHDA, CDR2 SQIVND, per germline (reference sequence). The chain uses TRBV19 and TRBJ1-5; D is unresolved. The receptor comes from a middle-aged man with active or convalescent COVID-19. The specimen was peripheral blood. The CDR3 protein is CASSDTSNQPQHF. CDR3 nucleotide sequence: TGTGCCAGTAGCGACACAAGCAATCAGCCCCAGCATTTT.